The clone carrying this T cell receptor (beta chain) is a singleton in its sample. Its cognate antigen is unknown. The trim removed 5 bases at V and 7 bases at J, leaving 3 bases unmatched. The length of the CDR3 is 14 residues. The germline V gene encodes CDR1 LGHNA and CDR2 YNFKEQ. The PCR used 60 Vbeta and 13 Jbeta primers. Here immunoSEQ multiplex PCR was the method, and the copy in TCRdb shows in-frame clones only, minus some. The table includes around 190,000 clones, around 82% detected once. The data belong to a study of cytomegalovirus exposure and HLA in healthy donors. Study outcomes and limitations: Among the sequence variants, a highly shared cluster was likely an artifact of sequencing. While the bulk of TCR sequences proved rare, some public TCRs turned up in many donors. TCR association rates varied by HLA locus in a later analysis, with DRB1 highest and HLA-C lowest. A missense DCLRE1C variant was associated with V- and J-gene trimming of TCR beta chains in a later analysis, and an independent cohort replicated the association.

This TCR derives from a woman aged 25-40 years in good health and CMV-seronegative. Source material: PBMCs. The chain combines TRBV4-2 with TRBJ1-6, with 9 bases lining up with TRBD1. Written as DNA, the CDR3 is TGTGCCAGCAGCTACGGACAGGGGAATTCACCCCTCCACTTT. It yields the protein CASSYGQGNSPLHF.